This paragraph covers one T cell receptor beta chain sequence. The PCR was carried out with 60 Vbeta primers and 13 Jbeta primers. Clones were read by immunoSEQ multiplex PCR, and TCRdb kept only the in-frame ones, dropping some. Among about 200,000 clones listed, about 77% were seen once. The data are from a study of cytomegalovirus exposure and HLA in healthy donors. Germline CDR1 and CDR2: SGHTA and FQGNSA. The CDR3 covers 14 residues. This TCR came from a woman in her 30s in good health and CMV-seronegative. Material for sequencing was PBMCs. V and J are TRBV7-2 and TRBJ2-5, with 9 bases matching TRBD1. The J call may be incorrect, as the DNA end agrees better with TRBJ2-7. Here the CDR3 reads CASSLGTGYYEQYF. The CDR3 coding sequence is TGTGCCAGCAGCTTGGGGACAGGGTACTACGAGCAGTACTTC.